This TCR beta chain is drawn from a study of blood T cell repertoires in COVID-19. Study summary: The United States, Italy and Spain provided the acute and convalescent COVID-19 samples. Sources were T cells, B-cell-depleted T cells, or PBMCs; the material itself was cDNA or gDNA.

Study processing details: From reference gene primer amplification, estimates of nucleated cell counts were derived. TCRdb's table, derived via immunoSEQ multiplex PCR, lists solely in-frame clones and lacks some. V and J calls and clone size come straight from that table; D and trimming were deduced from the DNA. The table shows a few hundred thousand clones, with 88% occurring only once. Germline CDR1 and CDR2: SGHRS and YFSETQ. The CDR3 sequence is 12 residues long. Trimming took 5 bases from V and 4 from J, leaving 9 bases between them. This receptor was identified in a man aged 18 to 29 with active or convalescent COVID-19. Material for sequencing was peripheral blood. The V gene is TRBV5-1, the J gene TRBJ2-5; a possible D gene is TRBD2 (5 bases). The CDR3, as DNA: TGCGCCAGCAGTGGAGGAGGAGAGACCCAGTACTTC. This codes for CASSGGGETQYF.